The following is a T cell receptor (beta chain) sequence with its context. TCRdb called the 5' RACE reads again in MiXCR, with one record for every CDR3 protein. The table records roughly 150,000 distinct CDR3 sequences, around 13% of them present only once. The sample is drawn from a study of T-cell memory formation after mild COVID-19. Trimming removed 4 bases at V and 2 bases at J, with 19 bases between. CDR1 is SGDLS, CDR2 YYNGEE, per germline. There are 16 residues in the CDR3. The chain combines TRBV9 with TRBJ2-7; D not resolved. Sequenced: PBMCs or a T cell subset sorted from them (not recorded which). The sequence came from an adult woman who had mild COVID-19 (a few samples of this study predate the infection). Cell type and time point are not known. Written as DNA, the CDR3 is TGTGCCAGCAGCTTAGGTGGAGCGACCACCGCCTACGAGCAGTACTTC. Its protein product is CASSLGGATTAYEQYF.